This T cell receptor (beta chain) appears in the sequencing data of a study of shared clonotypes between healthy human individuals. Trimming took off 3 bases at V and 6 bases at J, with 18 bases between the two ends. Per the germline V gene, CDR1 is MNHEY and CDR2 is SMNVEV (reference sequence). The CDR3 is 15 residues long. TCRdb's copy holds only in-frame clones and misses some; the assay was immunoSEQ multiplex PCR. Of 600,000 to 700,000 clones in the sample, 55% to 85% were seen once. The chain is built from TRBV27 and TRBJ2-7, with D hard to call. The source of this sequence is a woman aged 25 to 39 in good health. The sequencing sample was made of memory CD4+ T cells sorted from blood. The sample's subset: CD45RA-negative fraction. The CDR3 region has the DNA TGTGCCAGCAGTTTCTCTGCGCAAAAGGGCCTCGAGCAGTACTTC. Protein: CASSFSAQKGLEQYF.